Presented here are 26 T cell receptor beta chains from one specimen sequenced in a study of cytomegalovirus exposure and HLA in healthy donors. Vbeta (60) and Jbeta (13) primers were used in the PCR. TCRdb keeps only in-frame clones here, not all; method: immunoSEQ multiplex PCR. Altogether around 170,000 clones are present, 81% being singletons, with the ten largest covering around 4%. Sequencing was performed on PBMCs. The receptors stem from a man aged 50-59 years in good health and CMV-seronegative.

The V call is TRBV27, the J call TRBJ1-6, with D perhaps matching TRBD1 (6 bases). CDR1 is MNHEY, CDR2 SMNVEV, per germline (reference sequence). V lost 10 bases, J lost 8 bases, and 18 bases lay in between. The CDR3 runs 14 residues. The CDR3 DNA reads TGTGCCACCTGTGCGGGGGCGCCGGATTCACCCCTCCACTTT. It specifies CATCAGAPDSPLHF.

The chain is built from TRBV2 and TRBJ1-1; tentatively, D is TRBD1 (5 bases). This CDR3 contains 15 residues. With 6 bases removed from V and 5 bases from J, the gap between germline ends came to 19 bases. Germline values: CDR1 SNHLY, CDR2 FYNNEI. The CDR3 sequence: CASRAYLGGVTEAFF. The CDR3, as DNA: TGTGCCAGCAGGGCTTACTTGGGGGGGGTGACTGAAGCTTTCTTT.

CDR3 protein: CASSMSGTSVQPQHF. The CDR3 DNA reads as TGTGCCAGTAGCATGAGCGGGACATCCGTTCAGCCCCAGCATTTT. The chain uses TRBV19 and TRBJ1-5; D possibly corresponds to TRBD1 (6 bases). Germline CDR1 and CDR2: LNHDA and SQIVND (reference sequence). The CDR3 is made up of 15 amino acids. V gave up 6 bases and J gave up 6 bases, with 18 bases separating them. Together with reference TRBV19 and TRBJ1-5, the CDR3 gives the full variable domain: DGGITQSPKYLFRKEGQNVTLSCEQNLNHDAMYWYRQDPGQGLRLIYYSQIVNDFQKGDIAEGYSVSREKKESFPLTVTSAQKNPTAFYLCASSMSGTSVQPQHFGDGTRLSIL.

The genes are TRBV2 and TRBJ1-5; no definite D call. The germline CDR1 and CDR2 sequences are SNHLY and FYNNEI. The CDR3 covers 15 residues. The V and J ends lost 3 bases and 6 bases respectively, with 15 bases between them. In DNA, the CDR3 is TGTGCCAGCAGTGAGGCTTGGGGTGGAGGTCAGCCCCAGCATTTT. Translation: CASSEAWGGGQPQHF. The full variable domain, in which reference TRBV2 and TRBJ1-5 provide the parts outside the CDR3, is EPEVTQTPSHQVTQMGQEVILRCVPISNHLYFYWYRQILGQKVEFLVSFYNNEISEKSEIFDDQFSVERPDGSNFTLKIRSTKLEDSAMYFCASSEAWGGGQPQHFGDGTRLSIL.

This clone was observed once. The genes are TRBV6-6 and TRBJ1-1; D ambiguous. The CDR3 spans 13 residues. The germline V gene encodes CDR1 MNHNY and CDR2 SVGAGI (reference sequence). V dropped 2 bases and J dropped 1 base, with 5 bases sitting between them. CDR3 bases: TGTGCCAGCAGTTACGGAGGGAACACTGAAGCTTTCTTT. Translated, it gives CASSYGGNTEAFF.

J is TRBJ1-6 and V is TRBV7-2; 8 nucleotides match TRBD1. This CDR3 is built from 13 residues. The V gene's germline CDR1 is SGHTA and CDR2 FQGNSA. The V gene end was trimmed by 4 bases and the J gene end by 12 bases; junction bases not matched to a gene: 5. DNA for the CDR3: TGTGCCAGCAGCTCCGGACAGGGCTTACCCCTCCACTTT. The encoded protein is CASSSGQGLPLHF.

The chain has TRBV4-3 and TRBJ2-1; TRBD2 aligns across 9 bases. V lost 0 bases, J lost 5 bases, and 8 bases stayed unmatched. Germline V gene lookup returns CDR1 LGHNA and CDR2 YSLEER. This CDR3 is built from 17 residues. Here the CDR3 DNA reads TGCGCCAGCAGCCAAGAGGTGACTAGCGGACTCAACAATGAGCAGTTCTTC. Translated, it gives CASSQEVTSGLNNEQFF.

This clone was seen a few times. V gene TRBV4-1 combines with J gene TRBJ1-5; D uncertain. Germline CDR1 MGHRA, CDR2 YSYEKL. This CDR3 has 14 amino acids. Trimming took off 3 bases at V and 2 bases at J, with 8 bases between the two ends. The CDR3 reads CASSHLAGNQPQHF. The CDR3 DNA reads TGCGCCAGCAGCCATTTGGCCGGCAATCAGCCCCAGCATTTT.

The chain joins TRBV7-9 to TRBJ2-1; D possibly corresponds to TRBD2 (6 bases). The germline gives CDR1 SEHNR, CDR2 FQNEAQ (reference sequence). This CDR3 contains 15 residues. Trimming cost V 1 base and J 8 bases, with 15 bases left between them. CDR3 DNA: TGTGCCAGCAGCTTAGTCGGGAGCGCCGGCGATGAGCAGTTCTTC. The encoded protein is CASSLVGSAGDEQFF.

This rearrangement joins TRBV7-2 to TRBJ2-7; D not resolved. Trimming cost V 1 base and J 6 bases, with 10 bases left between them. CDR3 length: 13 amino acids. Per the germline V gene, CDR1 is SGHTA and CDR2 is FQGNSA. The DNA for the CDR3 is TGTGCCAGCAGCTTAGGAGGTGGCCGCGAGCAGTACTTC. Encoded protein: CASSLGGGREQYF.

This chain links TRBV7-9 with TRBJ2-7, with a possible D match to TRBD1 (5 bases). The CDR3 runs 12 residues. Trimming stripped 2 bases from V and 4 bases from J, with 6 bases between. CDR1 and CDR2 (germline): SEHNR, FQNEAQ (reference sequence). CDR3 protein: CASSLRQYEQYF. The CDR3 DNA reads TGTGCCAGCAGCTTACGACAGTACGAGCAGTACTTC.

The chain combines TRBV7-6 with TRBJ1-6; no clear D gene. The ends were cut back, 4 bases at V and 13 bases at J, with 14 bases in the middle. The CDR3 has 13 amino acids. CDR1 and CDR2 (germline): SGHVS, FNYEAQ. The CDR3, as DNA: TGTGCCAGCAGCTCCACCCTAGGCGCCCCCCTCCACTTT. Protein sequence: CASSSTLGAPLHF.

This clone turned up a few times. The CDR3 nucleotides are TGTGCCAGTAGTATAGGTAGAGCGGACATTCAGTACTTC. It translates to CASSIGRADIQYF. J is TRBJ2-4 and V is TRBV19; D might be TRBD2 (5 bases). V was shortened by 1 base and J by 8 bases, with 9 bases between the two germline ends. The CDR3 sequence is 13 residues long. From germline, CDR1 is LNHDA and CDR2 SQIVND (reference sequence).

This chain uses TRBV4-1 with TRBJ1-3; D not certain. Germline V gives CDR1 MGHRA, CDR2 YSYEKL. V gave up 0 bases and J gave up 9 bases, with 12 bases separating them. The CDR3 has 14 residues. The CDR3 protein is CASSQDERVSTIYF. DNA for the CDR3: TGCGCCAGCAGCCAAGATGAGAGGGTTTCCACCATATATTTT.

CDR3 bases: TGTGCCAGCGACTGGTCGGGACAGGGAAATGAGCCCCAGCATTTT. This encodes CASDWSGQGNEPQHF. The V and J genes are TRBV19 and TRBJ1-5; TRBD1 agrees at 9 bases. V shed 9 bases, J shed 8 bases, and the junction held 14 bases outside the gene matches. CDR1 is LNHDA and CDR2 is SQIVND in the germline V gene (reference sequence). The CDR3 runs 15 residues.

The chain carries TRBV4-2 and TRBJ2-7; TRBD2 aligns across 13 bases. The CDR3 is 16 residues long. V lost 3 bases and J lost 7; bases outside the gene matches: 9. CDR1 and CDR2 (germline): LGHNA, YNFKEQ. This CDR3 is CASSQETSGGAGEQYF. CDR3 bases: TGTGCCAGCAGCCAGGAAACTAGCGGGGGGGCCGGTGAGCAGTACTTC.

The gene calls are TRBV4-3 and TRBJ2-3, with 7 bases lining up with TRBD2. This CDR3 is 14 amino acids long. Losses at the gene ends were 4 bases for V and 4 bases for J; bases not matched to a gene: 5. The germline V gene encodes CDR1 LGHNA and CDR2 YSLEER. The CDR3 region has the DNA TGCGCCAGCAGCCGAAGCGGGGTTCCAGATACGCAGTATTTT. It codes for CASSRSGVPDTQYF.

The J gene is TRBJ2-5, the V gene TRBV4-1; perhaps TRBD2 as D (6 bases). The germline V gene encodes CDR1 MGHRA and CDR2 YSYEKL. V was cut by 0 bases and J by 0 bases, with 14 bases left in between. The CDR3 length is 17 residues. CDR3 bases: TGCGCCAGCAGCCAAGATAAACCCCGGGGGAACCAAGAGACCCAGTACTTC. Protein sequence: CASSQDKPRGNQETQYF.

The V call is TRBV30, the J call TRBJ2-1; TRBD1 matches at 9 bases. J lost 1 base, V lost 6 bases, and 4 bases had no gene match. The CDR3 runs 14 residues. Per germline, CDR1 GTSNPN and CDR2 SVGIG (reference sequence). CDR3 nucleotides: TGTGCCTGCAAGGGACAGGGATCCTACAATGAGCAGTTCTTC. Its protein is CACKGQGSYNEQFF.

The V call is TRBV28, the J call TRBJ2-4, with 7 bases that match TRBD1. CDR1 MDHEN and CDR2 SYDVKM come from the germline V gene. J lost 12 bases, V lost 6 bases, and 14 bases had no gene match. The CDR3 is 14 residues long. The CDR3 spells CASRTPGTVGHQYF. The CDR3 DNA is TGTGCCAGCAGAACACCCGGGACAGTAGGCCATCAGTACTTC. The variable domain in full, completed from reference TRBV28 and TRBJ2-4, reads DVKVTQSSRYLVKRTGEKVFLECVQDMDHENMFWYRQDPGLGLRLIYFSYDVKMKEKGDIPEGYSVSREKKERFSLILESASTNQTSMYLCASRTPGTVGHQYFGAGTRLSVL.

The chain couples TRBV11-2 to TRBJ2-2, with no clear D. V shed 1 base and J shed 0 bases, with 6 bases lying between them. This CDR3 has 15 amino acids. Per the germline V gene, CDR1 is SGHAT and CDR2 is FQNNGV. Written as DNA, the CDR3 is TGTGCCAGCAGCTTAGCGGTAGCGAACACCGGGGAGCTGTTTTTT. It is translated as CASSLAVANTGELFF.

The chain couples TRBV7-2 to TRBJ2-2; 7 nucleotides agree with TRBD2. The CDR3 is made up of 15 amino acids. Germline V gene sequence: CDR1 SGHTA, CDR2 FQGNSA. V lost 3 bases, J lost 0 bases, and 1 base stayed unmatched. The CDR3 DNA reads as TGTGCCAGCAGCTTGGGACTACCGAACACCGGGGAGCTGTTTTTT. It specifies CASSLGLPNTGELFF.

The chain carries TRBV6-1 and TRBJ2-5, with a weak D call TRBD2 (7 bases). In germline, CDR1 is MNHNS, CDR2 SASEGT. This CDR3 spans 16 amino acids. Trimming left V 0 bases short and J 5 bases short, with 16 bases between. The CDR3 coding sequence is TGTGCCAGCAGTGAAGCGTGGGGGGGCAGGGGTGAGACCCAGTACTTC. Its protein is CASSEAWGGRGETQYF.

On this clone: Other DNA sequences in this sample translate to the same CDR3. The chain couples TRBV15 to TRBJ1-6; D unresolved. Germline V CDR1 and CDR2: LNHNV, YYDKDF (reference sequence). V lost 0 bases and J 0 bases, leaving 3 bases between the germline ends. The CDR3 is 15 residues long. This CDR3 is CATSRDSSYNSPLHF. Here the CDR3 DNA reads TGTGCCACCAGCAGAGATAGCTCCTATAATTCACCCCTCCACTTT.

This clone appeared a few times. This likely comes from a read error, as the CDR3 has no conserved phenylalanine or tryptophan at its end. No DNA is shown, since the ends of the CDR3 on it are uncertain; the CDR3 is the one TCRdb lists. The CDR3: CASRGTGLYL. The chain is built from TRBV4-3 and TRBJ2-7; the D call TRBD1 from the table was never checked on the DNA. Germline V gene lookup returns CDR1 LGHNA and CDR2 YSLEER. The CDR3 region is 10 residues in length, termini included.

The chain combines TRBV4-1 with TRBJ2-3; the match to TRBD2 covers 10 bases. The junction had 4 bases not matched to a gene; V was cut back by 4 bases and J by 0 bases. This CDR3 is 16 amino acids long. Germline V gene data show CDR1 as MGHRA and CDR2 as YSYEKL. DNA of the CDR3: TGCGCCAGCAGCCCTACTAGCGGGGTGAGCACAGATACGCAGTATTTT. This translates into CASSPTSGVSTDTQYF.